The T cell receptor beta chain under discussion was sequenced for a study of OX40 agonist ivuxolimab in advanced cancers. Study information: In this cohort, patients received ivuxolimab, an agonistic anti-OX40 (CD134) antibody. Three patients, one with hepatocellular carcinoma and two with cutaneous melanoma, responded partially.

Germline V lookup: CDR1 LGHNA, CDR2 YSLEER. Trimming took 3 bases from V and 2 from J, leaving 10 bases between them. This CDR3 contains 14 residues. Assay used: immunoSEQ multiplex PCR; TCRdb lists only in-frame clones, some missing. The profile covers about 14,000 clones, with over 70% appearing a single time and 35% to 45% taken by the ten largest. The clonotype was recovered from an adult with an advanced solid tumor such as melanoma, head and neck, liver or kidney cancer. Sequenced here: CD4+ or CD8+ T cells sorted from blood, sampled in a trial of the OX40 agonist ivuxolimab. This rearrangement joins TRBV4-3 to TRBJ1-1; D is perhaps TRBD1 (5 bases). The CDR3: CASSHGTANTEAFF. CDR3 DNA sequence: TGCGCCAGCAGCCACGGGACGGCTAACACTGAAGCTTTCTTT.